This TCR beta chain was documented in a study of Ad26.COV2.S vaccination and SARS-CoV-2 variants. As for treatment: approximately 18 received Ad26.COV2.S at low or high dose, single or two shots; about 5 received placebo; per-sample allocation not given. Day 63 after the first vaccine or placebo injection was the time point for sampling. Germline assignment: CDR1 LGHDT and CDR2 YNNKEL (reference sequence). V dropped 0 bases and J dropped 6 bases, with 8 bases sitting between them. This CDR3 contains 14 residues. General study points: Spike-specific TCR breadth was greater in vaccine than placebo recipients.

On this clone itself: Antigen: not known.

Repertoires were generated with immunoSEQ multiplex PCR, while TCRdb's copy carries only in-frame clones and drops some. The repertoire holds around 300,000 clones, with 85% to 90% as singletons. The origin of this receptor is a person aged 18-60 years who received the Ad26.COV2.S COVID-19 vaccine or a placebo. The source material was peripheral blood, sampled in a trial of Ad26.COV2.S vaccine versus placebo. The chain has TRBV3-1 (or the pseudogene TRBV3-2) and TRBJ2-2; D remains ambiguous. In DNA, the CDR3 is TGTGCCAGCAGCCAAGATTCGGCCGCCGGGGAGCTGTTTTTT. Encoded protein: CASSQDSAAGELFF.